Following are 29 T cell receptor beta chains from one sample sequenced in a study of CD8 T cells in Susac syndrome. An amount of RNA that ranged from roughly 0.45 to 1 ug was reverse transcribed with random hexamers. TCRdb passed the immunoSEQ multiplex PCR reads through MiXCR, listing each CDR3 protein once. The repertoire holds 120,000 or so distinct CDR3 sequences, 94% seen once, with just over 0.095% in the top ten. Sequences were obtained from CD4+ T cells from PBMCs. The source of these receptors is a human donor in good health.

V gene TRBV7-9 combines with J gene TRBJ2-1; 10 bases are a match to TRBD2. CDR3 length equals 15 residues. V shed 6 bases, J shed 5 bases, and the junction held 7 bases outside the gene matches. Germline-derived CDR1 and CDR2 are SEHNR and FQNEAQ (reference sequence). CDR3 region: CASSSGTSANNEQFF. In DNA form, the CDR3 reads TGTGCCAGCAGTTCCGGGACTAGCGCTAACAATGAGCAGTTCTTC.

A single count supports this clonotype. This chain uses TRBV12-3 or TRBV12-4 with TRBJ1-1, with TRBD1 as a possible D gene (6 bases). Trimming shortened V by 6 bases and J by 4 bases, and 18 bases separated the two germline ends. The CDR3 has 15 amino acids. For the CDR3, the DNA is TGTGCCAGCAGGCCCTCCGGACAGCCTGGCACTGAAGCTTTCTTT. As protein: CASRPSGQPGTEAFF.

The chain couples TRBV20-1 to TRBJ2-7, with 7 bases identical to TRBD1. With V trimmed by 3 bases and J by 6 bases, 5 bases remained unmatched. In germline, CDR1 is DFQATT, CDR2 SNEGSKA (reference sequence). The CDR3 spans 12 residues. CDR3 amino acids: CSARFDRVEQYF. The CDR3 DNA reads as TGCAGTGCTAGGTTTGACAGGGTCGAGCAGTACTTC.

V is TRBV6-6 and J is TRBJ2-1; TRBD2 agrees at 13 bases. With 6 bases clipped from V and 8 bases from J, the junction kept 7 bases outside the gene matches. The CDR3 covers 15 residues. Germline V gives CDR1 MNHNY, CDR2 SVGAGI (reference sequence). The CDR3 bases are TGTGCCAGCAGCAGGACTAGCGGGAGTCTCCATGAGCAGTTCTTC. Its protein is CASSRTSGSLHEQFF.

The V gene is TRBV4-1, the J gene TRBJ2-2, with D unclear. Trimming cost V 1 base and J 4 bases, with 13 bases left between them. There are 16 residues in the CDR3. Germline assignment: CDR1 MGHRA and CDR2 YSYEKL. CDR3 in amino acids: CASSQANMGFTGELFF. In DNA form, the CDR3 reads TGCGCCAGCAGCCAAGCTAACATGGGTTTCACCGGGGAGCTGTTTTTT.

The CDR3 DNA follows: TGTGCCAGTGGGACGCCCGTGGTTTATGACACCGGGGAGCTGTTTTTT. Protein: CASGTPVVYDTGELFF. The V call is TRBV6-2 or TRBV6-3, the J call TRBJ2-2; D is tentatively TRBD1 or TRBD2 (5 bases each). The ends were cut back, 9 bases at V and 3 bases at J, with 20 bases in the middle. The germline V gene has CDR1 MNHEY and CDR2 SVGEGT. The CDR3 extends over 16 amino acids.

The chain carries TRBV27 and TRBJ1-1; possible D gene TRBD1, 5 bases. The CDR3 runs 15 residues. V was cut by 5 bases and J by 1 base, with 14 bases left in between. CDR1 and CDR2 (germline): MNHEY, SMNVEV (reference sequence). The CDR3 region is CASSPGTAPNTEAFF. For the CDR3, the DNA is TGTGCCAGCAGTCCGGGGACGGCCCCGAACACTGAAGCTTTCTTT.

The chain combines TRBV7-3 with TRBJ2-1; D uncertain. Per the germline V gene, CDR1 is SGHTA and CDR2 is FQGTGA. The CDR3 contains 12 residues. Trimming stripped 8 bases from V and 8 bases from J, with 13 bases between. The CDR3 bases are TGTGCCAGCGGGCGGAGTGTCGATGAGCAGTTCTTC. This codes for CASGRSVDEQFF.

The J gene is TRBJ2-5, the V gene TRBV6-5; D not resolved. Germline-derived CDR1 and CDR2 are MNHEY and SVGAGI. The CDR3 totals 12 residues. Trimming removed 6 bases at V and 5 bases at J, with 10 bases between. CDR3 region: CASRTLGETQYF. CDR3 DNA: TGTGCCAGCAGAACCCTAGGGGAGACCCAGTACTTC.

The chain uses TRBV7-8 and TRBJ2-1; D possibly corresponds to TRBD2 (5 bases). CDR3 length equals 17 residues. V gave up 1 base and J gave up 0 bases, with 13 bases separating them. Germline lookup yields CDR1 SGHVS and CDR2 FQNEAQ. The CDR3 DNA is TGTGCCAGCAGCTTAGGGGTAGAGCGGACCTCCTACAATGAGCAGTTCTTC. It translates to CASSLGVERTSYNEQFF.

The chain recombines TRBV28 with TRBJ1-4; D call uncertain. Between the trimmed V and J ends, which lost 7 bases and 0 bases, there was a span of 3 bases. CDR3 length: 12 residues. The germline gives CDR1 MDHEN, CDR2 SYDVKM. CDR3 loop: CASTATNEKLFF. Written as DNA, the CDR3 is TGTGCCAGCACTGCAACTAATGAAAAACTGTTTTTT.

CDR3 nucleotide sequence: TGTGCCAGCAGCTCCCAGGGCGCTGTGGGGAAGTATTTT. The encoded protein is CASSSQGAVGKYF. The V and J genes are TRBV7-3 and TRBJ2-3; D possibly corresponds to TRBD1 (5 bases). Germline CDR1 SGHTA, CDR2 FQGTGA. The CDR3 sequence is 13 residues long. Deletions cut 4 bases from V and 13 bases from J, with 18 bases between.

The rearrangement links TRBV18 to TRBJ1-5, with D unresolved. Germline-derived CDR1 and CDR2 are KGHSH and LQKENI. The CDR3 loop spans 13 amino acids. V was shortened by 5 bases and J by 0 bases, with 5 bases between the two germline ends. This CDR3 reads CASSGDSNQPQHF. For the CDR3, the DNA is TGTGCCAGCTCAGGAGATAGCAATCAGCCCCAGCATTTT. The variable domain in full, completed from reference TRBV18 and TRBJ1-5, reads NAGVMQNPRHLVRRRGQEARLRCSPMKGHSHVYWYRQLPEEGLKFMVYLQKENIIDESGMPKERFSAEFPKEGPSILRIQQVVRGDSAAYFCASSGDSNQPQHFGDGTRLSIL.

The J gene is TRBJ2-2, the V gene TRBV2; D perhaps matches TRBD2 (5 bases). The V gene's germline CDR1 is SNHLY and CDR2 FYNNEI. This CDR3 has 14 amino acids. Trimming took 8 bases from V and 2 from J, leaving 12 bases between them. The CDR3 loop is CASERGPNTGELFF. In DNA form, the CDR3 reads TGTGCCAGCGAGAGAGGGCCAAACACCGGGGAGCTGTTTTTT.

This chain connects TRBV4-3 to TRBJ2-1; 10 positions match TRBD2. Germline CDR1 LGHNA, CDR2 YSLEER. The length of the CDR3 is 18 residues. V lost 4 bases and J lost 2; bases outside the gene matches: 11. The CDR3 DNA reads as TGCGCCAGCAGCCCCCAAGGGGTTAGCGGGAGGACCTACAATGAGCAGTTCTTC. It encodes CASSPQGVSGRTYNEQFF.

The V gene is TRBV10-3, the J gene TRBJ2-3; a possible D gene is TRBD2 (6 bases). Trimming shortened V by 4 bases and J by 3 bases, and 11 bases separated the two germline ends. Germline V lookup: CDR1 ENHRY, CDR2 SYGVKD. This CDR3 region has 14 residues. This CDR3 is CAISGDSGTDTQYF. CDR3 bases: TGTGCCATCAGTGGCGATAGCGGAACAGATACGCAGTATTTT.

This chain joins TRBV3-1 and TRBJ2-5; D not certain. The CDR3 has 12 residues. CDR1 is LGHDT, CDR2 YNNKEL, per germline (reference sequence). The V end lost 2 bases, the J end lost 3 bases, and 4 bases lay between the germline ends. The CDR3 spells CASSQFEETQYF. The DNA for the CDR3 is TGTGCCAGCAGCCAATTTGAAGAGACCCAGTACTTC.

This clonotype was counted once. This chain connects TRBV4-3 to TRBJ2-7, with TRBD1 as a possible D gene (5 bases). CDR1 and CDR2 (germline): LGHNA, YSLEER. The CDR3 sequence is 16 residues long. V lost 0 bases, J lost 3 bases, and 15 bases lay in between. The CDR3 DNA sequence: TGCGCCAGCAGCCAAGATAGGCAGGGTGCTAACTACGAGCAGTACTTC. Its protein product is CASSQDRQGANYEQYF.

CDR3 bases: TGTGCCACCAGTGCGGGACTCCACCCCAGTCGCGACGTGCAGTACTTC. Translated: CATSAGLHPSRDVQYF. This sequence joins TRBV24-1 and TRBJ2-7; D is perhaps TRBD2 (6 bases). Germline lookup yields CDR1 KGHDR and CDR2 SFDVKD. V was trimmed by 5 bases and J by 9 bases, leaving 25 bases between them. This CDR3 is 16 amino acids long.

A single count supports this clonotype. The chain is built from TRBV24-1 and TRBJ2-1, with TRBD2 identical over 7 bases. This CDR3 contains 17 residues. After removal of 7 bases from V and 6 bases from J, the junction contained 17 bases not matched to a gene. Germline V CDR1 and CDR2: KGHDR, SFDVKD. DNA for the CDR3: TGTGCCACCAGCAATGCAAGAGCGGGACTATCGGGCAATGAGCAGTTCTTC. It translates to CATSNARAGLSGNEQFF.

This chain links TRBV19 with TRBJ2-5; weak D call: TRBD1 (6 bases). The germline V gene has CDR1 LNHDA and CDR2 SQIVND (reference sequence). The CDR3 length is 13 residues. V was cut by 8 bases and J by 0 bases, with 10 bases left in between. The CDR3 reads CASGQGYQETQYF. CDR3 in DNA: TGTGCCAGTGGCCAGGGGTACCAAGAGACCCAGTACTTC. The full variable domain, its missing parts supplied by reference TRBV19 and TRBJ2-5, is DGGITQSPKYLFRKEGQNVTLSCEQNLNHDAMYWYRQDPGQGLRLIYYSQIVNDFQKGDIAEGYSVSREKKESFPLTVTSAQKNPTAFYLCASGQGYQETQYFGPGTRLLVL.

The rearrangement joins TRBV29-1 to TRBJ2-7; 8 bases are shared with TRBD1. V dropped 3 bases and J dropped 1; count of bases not matched to a gene: 5. This CDR3 is 14 amino acids long. CDR1 is SQVTM, CDR2 ANQGSEA, per germline. The CDR3 nucleotides are TGCAGCGTTGATTTGGGGACAGGTTCCTACGAGCAGTACTTC. Amino acids: CSVDLGTGSYEQYF.

The CDR3 DNA sequence: TGTGCCAGCAGCTGGACTAGCGGGTGGGAGACCCAGTACTTC. Translation: CASSWTSGWETQYF. The V gene is TRBV12-3 or TRBV12-4, the J gene TRBJ2-5; 11 bases map to TRBD2. Trimming at V came to 6 bases and at J to 5 bases, leaving 5 bases not matched to a gene. The CDR3 covers 14 residues.

V gene TRBV30 combines with J gene TRBJ2-1; 10 bases align to TRBD2. Germline CDR1 and CDR2: GTSNPN and SVGIG (reference sequence). The CDR3 length is 16 residues. Trimming took 0 bases from V and 5 from J; bases not matched to a gene: 7. The CDR3 DNA is TGTGCCTGGAGTGTAGAATCTAGCGGGGGAAACAATGAGCAGTTCTTC. Translation gives CAWSVESSGGNNEQFF.

The rearrangement links TRBV5-8 to TRBJ1-1; no definite D call. Trimming left V 3 bases short and J 4 bases short, with 4 bases between. CDR1 is SGHTS, CDR2 YDEGEE, per germline. The CDR3 is 11 amino acids. The CDR3 sequence: CASSSPTEAFF. For the CDR3, the DNA is TGTGCCAGCAGCTCCCCCACTGAAGCTTTCTTT.

This chain links TRBV12-3 or TRBV12-4 with TRBJ1-6, with D possibly being TRBD1 (5 bases). The CDR3 has 15 amino acids. Trimming stripped 1 base from V and 9 bases from J, with 13 bases between. The CDR3 region is CASSLDGAETSPLHF. In nucleotides, the CDR3 is TGTGCCAGCAGTTTAGACGGGGCAGAAACTTCACCCCTCCACTTT.

This chain joins TRBV20-1 and TRBJ2-2, with TRBD2 identical over 8 bases. The germline gives CDR1 DFQATT, CDR2 SNEGSKA (reference sequence). The CDR3 sequence is 15 residues long. Trimming removed 3 bases from V and 4 bases from J; junction bases left unmatched: 7. CDR3 residues: CSARAGLGSTGELFF. The CDR3 DNA reads TGCAGTGCTAGGGCGGGACTAGGGTCCACCGGGGAGCTGTTTTTT.

This chain connects TRBV20-1 to TRBJ2-4; 12 bases are shared with TRBD1. The CDR3 is 15 amino acids. Per the germline V gene, CDR1 is DFQATT and CDR2 is SNEGSKA (reference sequence). The junction had 6 bases not matched to a gene; V was cut back by 3 bases and J by 6 bases. The CDR3 nucleotides read TGCAGTGCTAGGGCGGGACAGGGGGCTGGAAACATTCAGTACTTC. Its protein product is CSARAGQGAGNIQYF.

The genes are TRBV7-2 and TRBJ2-7; 9 bases fit TRBD2. Trimming removed 3 bases from V and 3 bases from J; junction bases left unmatched: 3. The CDR3 runs 14 residues. Germline V gives CDR1 SGHTA, CDR2 FQGNSA. In nucleotides, the CDR3 is TGTGCCAGCAGCTTCAGGACTAGCGACTACGAGCAGTACTTC. It encodes CASSFRTSDYEQYF.